Below are 6 T cell receptor beta chains sequenced from a single sample in a study of Tregs in tolerant kidney transplant recipients. Here immunoSEQ multiplex PCR was the method, and the copy in TCRdb shows in-frame clones only, minus some. The sample includes some 5,800 clones. Related graft donors supplied nonmyeloablative bone marrow transplants, and mixed chimerism was transient. The starting material was CD8+ T cells from blood (PBMCs), obtained 12 months after the transplant. These receptors were taken from a human patient who received a combined kidney and bone marrow transplant. Some T cells may be supplied by the graft donor.

Note on this clone: The read halts 3 residues ahead of the CDR3 end, with the missing end drawn from the germline J gene. V gene TRBV7-2 combines with J gene TRBJ2-7, with a tentative D call TRBD1 (6 bases). The CDR3 contains 13 residues. Germline CDR1 SGHTA, CDR2 FQGNSA. Between the trimmed V and J ends, which lost 3 bases and 2 bases, there was a span of 8 bases. Incomplete CDR3 DNA: TGTGCCAGCAGCTTTGGGGGCCCCTACGAG. It yields the protein CASSFGGPYE. The whole CDR3 sequence reads CASSFGGPYEQYF.

As to this clone: Read coverage stops 3 residues before the CDR3 terminus; the germline J gene supplies the remainder. This chain uses TRBV2 with TRBJ2-7; a weak D match, TRBD1 (5 bases). With 2 bases removed from V and 0 bases from J, the gap between germline ends came to 11 bases. This CDR3 region has 15 residues. Per the germline V gene, CDR1 is SNHLY and CDR2 is FYNNEI. CDR3 sequence reads: CASSEYQGRSYEQYF. The CDR3 DNA, read in part, is TGTGCCAGCAGTGAATACCAGGGCCGCTCCTACGAG.

A word on this clone: The read falls 3 residues short of the CDR3 end, and the missing part is taken from the germline J gene. This chain connects TRBV5-6 to TRBJ2-2, with D possibly being TRBD2 (6 bases). Germline V lookup: CDR1 SGHDT, CDR2 YYEEEE. Trimming shortened V by 1 base and J by 2 bases, and 9 bases separated the two germline ends. The CDR3 is 15 residues long. This chain's CDR3 is CASSLSDYNTGELFF. The CDR3 bases that were read are TGTGCCAGCAGCTTGTCGGACTACAACACCGGGGAG.

With regard to this clone: The read terminates 3 residues before the CDR3 end, so the remaining end is supplied by the germline J gene. The V call is TRBV20-1, the J call TRBJ2-7; D may be TRBD1 (6 bases). This CDR3 is built from 14 residues. Germline loops: CDR1 DFQATT, CDR2 SNEGSKA (reference sequence). The germline V and J ends were trimmed by 0 bases and 4 bases, with 13 bases remaining between them. The CDR3 loop reads CSARDSGDKYEQYF. The part of the CDR3 DNA that was read is TGCAGTGCTAGAGATTCAGGGGACAAGTACGAG.

The CDR3 spells CASEQGTGELFF. Partial CDR3 DNA: TGTGCCAGTGAACAGGGAACCGGGGAG. The chain links TRBV5-6 to TRBJ2-2, with a tentative D call TRBD1 (6 bases). The read terminates 3 residues ahead of where the CDR3 ends, so the germline J gene completes it. The V and J ends lost 8 bases and 5 bases respectively, with 10 bases between them. CDR3 length equals 12 residues. CDR1 is SGHDT, CDR2 YYEEEE, per germline. The variable domain in full, completed from reference TRBV5-6 and TRBJ2-2, reads DAGVTQSPTHLIKTRGQQVTLRCSPKSGHDTVSWYQQALGQGPQFIFQYYEEEERQRGNFPDRFSGHQFPNYSSELNVNALLLGDSALYLCASEQGTGELFFGEGSRLTVL.

As regards this clone: The read gets to within 3 residues of the CDR3 end, and the germline J gene fills in the rest. The chain is built from TRBV5-5 and TRBJ1-5; TRBD1 matches at 8 bases. Trimming cost V 4 bases and J 4 bases; bases outside gene matches: 4. Germline-derived CDR1 and CDR2 are SGHKS and YYEKEE (reference sequence). The CDR3 has 14 residues. This chain's CDR3 is CASSEGQGNQPQHF. CDR3 DNA (partial): TGTGCCAGCAGCGAAGGACAGGGAAATCAGCCC.